One and the same sample provided the 22 T cell receptor beta chains below, sequenced in a study of breast tumors, draining lymph nodes, adjacent tissues. Each CDR3 protein gets one entry after TCRdb re-called the multiplex PCR reads with MiXCR. The profile shows 100,000 to 150,000 distinct CDR3 sequences, about 20% of them singletons. Samples came from axillary lymph nodes draining the breast cancer. Sequences were obtained from axillary lymph node tissue. The receptors come from a female donor with breast cancer. Some clones in this sample may be carry-over from other donors' samples.

At least ten counts were recorded for this clonotype. This chain connects TRBV2 to TRBJ1-5; D is ambiguous. V lost 6 bases, J lost 3 bases, and 6 bases lay in between. The germline gives CDR1 SNHLY, CDR2 FYNNEI. The length of the CDR3 is 12 residues. The CDR3: CASRENNQPQHF. The CDR3 DNA sequence: TGTGCCAGCAGGGAGAACAATCAGCCCCAGCATTTT.

As concerns this clonotype: With a much larger clone just one base away, this may be a read error. The rearrangement uses TRBV20-1 and TRBJ2-1, with 10 positions matching TRBD2. The CDR3 runs to 16 residues. V lost 3 bases and J lost 7; bases outside the gene matches: 12. CDR1 is DFQATT, CDR2 SNEGSKA, per germline (reference sequence). CDR3 nucleotide sequence: TGCAGTGCTAGTGGGGCAAGCGGGAGGGCGTGTAATGAGCAGTTCTTC. Its protein product is CSASGASGRACNEQFF.

J is TRBJ1-1 and V is TRBV14; a weak D match, TRBD1 (5 bases). CDR1 is SGHDN and CDR2 is FVKESK in the germline V gene. This CDR3 has 16 residues. V lost 3 bases, J lost 5 bases, and 19 bases lay in between. The CDR3 protein is CASSHRQGSLVTEAFF. The CDR3, as DNA: TGTGCCAGCAGCCACCGGCAGGGTAGTTTAGTAACTGAAGCTTTCTTT.

This clonotype was counted at least ten times. The gene calls are TRBV7-3 and TRBJ1-4, with 8 bases that match TRBD1. Per germline, CDR1 SGHTA and CDR2 FQGTGA. The CDR3 consists of 15 residues. V trimming: 5 bases; J trimming: 2 bases; junction bases outside the gene matches: 4. CDR3 sequence (DNA): TGTGCCAGCAGCCGAACAGGGGGGACTAATGAAAAACTGTTTTTT. This sequence encodes CASSRTGGTNEKLFF. Full variable domain (rest looked up from reference TRBV7-3 and TRBJ1-4): GAGVSQTPSNKVTEKGKYVELRCDPISGHTALYWYRQSLGQGPEFLIYFQGTGAADDSGLPNDRFFAVRPEGSVSTLKIQRTERGDSAVYLCASSRTGGTNEKLFFGSGTQLSVL.

This clonotype occurred many times. This CDR3 is CASNRPGSDYGYTF. CDR3 in DNA: TGTGCCAGTAACCGACCCGGCTCAGACTATGGCTACACCTTC. The chain employs TRBV19 and TRBJ1-2; D is unresolved. V lost 7 bases and J lost 3, with 15 bases in between. CDR1 and CDR2 from the germline V gene are LNHDA and SQIVND (reference sequence). The CDR3 sequence is 14 residues long. Using reference TRBV19 and TRBJ1-2 for the parts outside the CDR3, the full variable domain is DGGITQSPKYLFRKEGQNVTLSCEQNLNHDAMYWYRQDPGQGLRLIYYSQIVNDFQKGDIAEGYSVSREKKESFPLTVTSAQKNPTAFYLCASNRPGSDYGYTFGSGTRLTVV.

Of note for this clonotype: A clone one base away is much larger, so this may be a read error. The chain joins TRBV5-1 to TRBJ2-3; 11 bases agree with TRBD2. CDR1 and CDR2 (germline): SGHRS, YFSETQ. The J segment lost 4 bases and the V segment lost 3 bases, leaving 7 bases of the junction unmatched. The CDR3 runs to 16 residues. CDR3 loop: CASSSLAGGGADTQYF. As DNA, the CDR3 is TGCGCCAGCAGCTCCTTAGCGGGAGGGGGCGCAGATACGCAGTATTTT.

Ten or more counts support this clonotype. The gene calls are TRBV30 and TRBJ2-1; the D is unclear. The germline gives CDR1 GTSNPN, CDR2 SVGIG (reference sequence). V dropped 0 bases and J dropped 5 bases, with 11 bases sitting between them. The CDR3 runs 14 residues. The CDR3 loop reads CAWSVSTLNNEQFF. Written as DNA, the CDR3 is TGTGCCTGGAGTGTAAGCACTTTAAACAATGAGCAGTTCTTC.

The V and J genes are TRBV6-2 or TRBV6-3 and TRBJ1-1; D gene uncertain. The ends were cut back, 2 bases at V and 1 base at J, with 5 bases in the middle. CDR3 length equals 13 residues. In germline, CDR1 is MNHEY, CDR2 SVGEGT. The CDR3 is CASSYGQNTEAFF. The CDR3 DNA reads as TGTGCCAGCAGTTACGGCCAGAACACTGAAGCTTTCTTT.

This clonotype was seen many times. The chain recombines TRBV5-1 with TRBJ2-3, with TRBD1 matching over 9 bases. Trimming cost V 3 bases and J 5 bases; bases outside gene matches: 4. Germline V gene lookup returns CDR1 SGHRS and CDR2 YFSETQ. The CDR3 runs to 14 residues. CDR3 nucleotides: TGCGCCAGCAGCTGGACAGGGGAAATAGATACGCAGTATTTT. Protein: CASSWTGEIDTQYF.

The chain combines TRBV7-9 with TRBJ1-1, with D tentatively TRBD1 (5 bases). CDR1 SEHNR and CDR2 FQNEAQ come from the germline V gene (reference sequence). Trimming pared 1 base from V and 1 base from J, leaving 10 bases between. The length of the CDR3 is 15 residues. CDR3: CASSLGGARNTEAFF. Here the CDR3 DNA reads TGTGCCAGCAGCTTAGGAGGGGCCAGGAACACTGAAGCTTTCTTT.

CDR3 in amino acids: CASSLDPRTGELFF. Written as DNA, the CDR3 is TGTGCCAGCAGCTTAGACCCTCGGACCGGGGAGCTGTTTTTT. The chain combines TRBV11-2 with TRBJ2-2; D gene ambiguous. The V gene's germline CDR1 is SGHAT and CDR2 FQNNGV. Trimming cost V 0 bases and J 5 bases, with 7 bases left between them. This CDR3 region has 14 residues.

Many counts were recorded for this clonotype. This chain links TRBV20-1 with TRBJ1-5; D perhaps matches TRBD1 (6 bases). Deletions cut 0 bases from V and 0 bases from J, with 12 bases between. Germline V gene data show CDR1 as DFQATT and CDR2 as SNEGSKA (reference sequence). CDR3 length: 16 amino acids. The CDR3 DNA sequence: TGCAGTGCTAGAGATGGACACAGGGTTAGCAATCAGCCCCAGCATTTT. Its translation is CSARDGHRVSNQPQHF.

This clonotype occurred many times. The V gene is TRBV5-1, the J gene TRBJ2-7; D may be TRBD1 (5 bases). V lost 0 bases and J lost 2, with 6 bases in between. This CDR3 region has 13 residues. Germline CDR1 SGHRS, CDR2 YFSETQ. In DNA, the CDR3 is TGCGCCAGCAGCTTGGACAGGACCTACGAGCAGTACTTC. It yields the protein CASSLDRTYEQYF.

This clonotype was detected many times. J is TRBJ2-7 and V is TRBV7-9; tentatively, D is TRBD2 (6 bases). The V end was cut by 5 bases, the J end by 6 bases, with 14 bases between. CDR1 is SEHNR, CDR2 FQNEAQ, per germline (reference sequence). The CDR3 extends over 13 amino acids. The CDR3 nucleotides are TGTGCCAGCAGCCGGGGGAGTGGTAGCGAGCAGTACTTC. Protein: CASSRGSGSEQYF. The full variable domain, completed using reference TRBV7-9 and TRBJ2-7, is DTGVSQNPRHKITKRGQNVTFRCDPISEHNRLYWYRQTLGQGPEFLTYFQNEAQLEKSRLLSDRFSAERPKGSFSTLEIQRTEQGDSAMYLCASSRGSGSEQYFGPGTRLTVT.

Many counts were recorded for this clonotype. The V call is TRBV6-1, the J call TRBJ2-7; TRBD1 agrees at 8 bases. V was clipped by 7 bases and J by 6 bases; unmatched bases: 5. CDR3 length: 12 residues. Germline CDR1 reads MNHNS; CDR2 reads SASEGT. In DNA form, the CDR3 reads TGTGCCAGCATCCTCCAGGGGGCCGAGCAGTACTTC. Amino acids: CASILQGAEQYF.

This clonotype appeared many times. The chain has TRBV20-1 and TRBJ2-4, with D perhaps TRBD1 (6 bases). CDR3 size: 15 residues. Trimming took off 0 bases at V and 1 base at J, with 10 bases between the two ends. Germline-derived CDR1 and CDR2 are DFQATT and SNEGSKA (reference sequence). CDR3 region: CSARDRQGAKNIQYF. For the CDR3, the DNA is TGCAGTGCTAGAGACAGGCAGGGGGCCAAAAACATTCAGTACTTC.

The chain joins TRBV12-3 or TRBV12-4 to TRBJ2-1, with D perhaps being TRBD1 or TRBD2 (5 bases each). Trimming left V 5 bases short and J 7 bases short, with 18 bases between. This CDR3 is 15 amino acids long. The CDR3 is CASSPSGPRFNEQFF. Here the CDR3 DNA reads TGTGCCAGCAGTCCCTCGGGACCTAGATTTAATGAGCAGTTCTTC.

As for this clonotype: It may be a read error: a sequence one base away is much more abundant. The chain recombines TRBV6-5 with TRBJ1-3, with unresolved D. The CDR3 length is 13 residues. Germline V gene sequence: CDR1 MNHEY, CDR2 SVGAGI. CDR3 protein: CASRPGSGNTIHF. Written as DNA, the CDR3 is TGTGCCAGCAGACCGGGGTCTGGAAACACCATACATTTT.

This clonotype appeared many times. The chain has TRBV5-5 and TRBJ2-1; 7 positions agree with TRBD2. Trimming cost V 2 bases and J 3 bases; bases outside gene matches: 5. Per germline, CDR1 SGHKS and CDR2 YYEKEE (reference sequence). The CDR3 contains 15 residues. The DNA of the CDR3 is TGTGCCAGCAGCTTAGAGGCTAGCGGCTACAATGAGCAGTTCTTC. Its protein is CASSLEASGYNEQFF.

Ten or more counts support this clonotype. The J gene is TRBJ1-4, the V gene TRBV6-5, with D perhaps matching TRBD1 (5 bases). The V gene lost 6 bases and the J gene lost 6 bases, with 14 bases spanning the gap. This CDR3 comprises 14 residues. The germline CDR1 and CDR2 sequences are MNHEY and SVGAGI. The CDR3, as DNA: TGTGCCAGCAGGTCGGGGGGGGGTGATGAAAAACTGTTTTTT. This encodes CASRSGGGDEKLFF.

This clonotype was recorded a few times. V gene TRBV2 combines with J gene TRBJ1-1; D uncertain. The CDR3 is 13 residues long. CDR1 and CDR2 (germline): SNHLY, FYNNEI. With 4 bases removed from V and 0 bases from J, the gap between germline ends came to 6 bases. CDR3 region: CASSASMNTEAFF. Here the CDR3 DNA reads TGTGCCAGCAGTGCTAGCATGAACACTGAAGCTTTCTTT.

On this clonotype itself: An end of the junction does not agree with germline; a read error may underlie this. The chain employs TRBV11-2 and TRBJ2-2, with D tentatively TRBD2 (6 bases). Per the germline V gene, CDR1 is SGHAT and CDR2 is FQNNGV. The CDR3 sequence is 14 residues long. The CDR3 bases are TGTGCCAGCAGCTTAGTTGGGAGTGTGGGGGGGCTGTTTTTT. It translates to CASSLVGSVGGLFF.